This TCR beta chain originates from a study of cytomegalovirus exposure and HLA in healthy donors. Study-level results: Reported findings show TCR beta sequences accurately forecast HLA-A and HLA-B alleles in most subjects. A prior analysis recorded that most TCR beta V segments were productive about 87% or about 30% of the time.

V gave up 5 bases and J gave up 4 bases; unmatched junction bases: 16. This CDR3 is built from 17 residues. CDR1 SNHLY and CDR2 FYNNEI come from the germline V gene. The PCR employed 60 Vbeta primers together with 13 Jbeta primers. This table comes from immunoSEQ multiplex PCR, and its TCRdb copy is limited to in-frame clones, with some not included. The table lists approximately 110,000 clones, 65% to 85% of them singletons. As regards this clone: Its antigen remains unknown.

The rearrangement uses TRBV2 and TRBJ1-2; 7 nucleotides line up with TRBD1. The sequence derives from a man aged 45-60 years in good health and CMV-seronegative. Sequenced sample: PBMCs. The CDR3 loop is CASSIRSYPGQSYGYTF. CDR3 nucleotide sequence: TGTGCCAGCAGTATTCGGAGCTATCCGGGACAGAGCTATGGCTACACCTTC. The whole variable domain, remainder taken from reference TRBV2 and TRBJ1-2, is EPEVTQTPSHQVTQMGQEVILRCVPISNHLYFYWYRQILGQKVEFLVSFYNNEISEKSEIFDDQFSVERPDGSNFTLKIRSTKLEDSAMYFCASSIRSYPGQSYGYTFGSGTRLTVV.